This T cell receptor beta chain originates from a study of OX40 agonist ivuxolimab in advanced cancers. Regarding the complete study: The costimulatory receptor OX40 (CD134) was targeted by ivuxolimab, a fully human IgG2 agonistic monoclonal antibody. Intravenous ivuxolimab was administered to patients every 2 weeks at six dose levels: 0.01, 0.1, 0.3, 1.5, 3 and 10 mg/kg. Of the roughly 50 dose-escalation patients, hepatocellular carcinoma was present in approximately 20, melanoma in approximately 15, renal cell carcinoma in 9 and head and neck cancer in 9. The dose-escalation cohort was about 83% male with a mean age of roughly 62 years, ranging from 23 to 79. Patients were allowed to have had prior anti-PD-1, anti-PD-L1 or anti-CTLA-4 therapy, and approximately 37% of the dose-escalation patients had been treated with checkpoint inhibitors. Partial responses were achieved by three dose-escalation patients, of whom one had hepatocellular carcinoma and two had cutaneous melanoma. Peripheral TCRbeta sequencing was intended to test whether TCR sequence diversity was altered and clonal T-cell expansion was caused by ivuxolimab. The paper covers the monotherapy dose-escalation part of the phase I ivuxolimab trial, which included N ≈ 57 patients. What the research found in general, with its limitations: In the 0.1-3.0 mg/kg groups, partial responders were among the patients with the lowest normalized peripheral clonal expansion, particularly in CD8+ T cells. At doses of 0.1 to 3.0 mg/kg, clonal expansion of both CD4+ and CD8+ T cells in blood was seen between baseline and week 6. Low levels of normalized T-cell clonal expansion were also seen in some patients who did not respond. After ivuxolimab, CD8+ T cells had more expanded clones than CD4+ T cells on average. Antigen specificity was not determined for the clonally expanded peripheral T cells.

Patients with a history of autoimmune disease or receiving systemic immunosuppression were excluded from the trial. Peripheral blood for TCR sequencing was collected from all dose cohorts at baseline, on cycle 4 day 1, and on cycle 7 day 1. The samples were drawn from a first-in-human, open-label, multicenter phase I dose-escalation trial of ivuxolimab. The trial enrolled adults with locally advanced or metastatic head and neck squamous cell, hepatocellular, melanoma or renal cell carcinoma. Before TCR sequencing, CD4+ T cells and CD8+ T cells from peripheral blood were sorted into separate populations. To sequence the TCRbeta CDR3 region, genomic DNA was isolated from the sorted cells. The immunoSEQ Assay was used to sequence the TCRbeta CDR3 regions. Imported from immuneACCESS, the table was reduced by TCRdb to in-frame sequences with V and J called. These copies leave out some clones; in studies compared against another copy, an unresolved V gene accounts for under half, and the cause of the remainder is not known. Here the sample has tens of thousands of clones; roughly 87% occur a single time. The ten most abundant clones make up around 2% of the sample.

A note on this clone: Which antigen it targets is not known. No much larger clone is present one base from it, and per-base qualities are unavailable.

The CDR1 and CDR2 encoded by the germline V gene are SGHDT and YYEEEE. Counted from cysteine to phenylalanine, this CDR3 has 15 amino acids. Just the 45-base CDR3 DNA is kept, in frame starting at base 1. Germline trimming: 5 bases from V, 6 bases from J; junction bases outside gene matches: 8. This specimen consisted of CD4+ or CD8+ T cells sorted from blood, obtained in a trial of the OX40 agonist ivuxolimab. The rearrangement combines TRBV5-6 with TRBJ2-1, with TRBD2 matching 10 junction bases. This receptor was obtained from an adult with an advanced solid tumor such as melanoma, head and neck, liver or kidney cancer. The DNA reads as follows: TGTGCCAGCAGATTAGCGGGGGGCCGGCTCAATGAGCAGTTCTTC. Translated, this gives CASRLAGGRLNEQFF.